Listed below are T cell receptor beta chains from one sample, sequenced in a study of blood T cell repertoires in COVID-19. Profiled with immunoSEQ multiplex PCR; TCRdb holds only in-frame clones, not every one. This sample carries about 270,000 clones, about nine tenths of them seen once, and the ten largest clones take around 2.9%. Specimen: PBMCs or T cells enriched from blood (not recorded which). The receptors come from a woman aged 50 to 65 who had recovered from COVID-19. Both conserved end residues are part of each CDR3.

TRBV9,TRBJ2-5,CASSAGLAVQETQYF
TRBV25-1,TRBJ2-5,CASSKHRGGETQYF
TRBV28,TRBJ1-6,CASSFPRGTKNSPLHF
TRBV11-2,TRBJ1-1,CASSLVGSEAFF
TRBV19,TRBJ1-5,CASMGLASNQPQHF
TRBV7-9,TRBJ1-1,CASSLNSWTGVTEAFF
TRBV4-1,TRBJ2-7,CASSQEGPGRRYEQYF
TRBV7-9,TRBJ1-2,CASSSAGDRGAGGYTF
TRBV27,TRBJ1-6,CASSFGQGYNSPLHF
TRBV11-2,TRBJ2-5,CASSRALGGVRETQYF
TRBV6-5,TRBJ1-1,CASSLSQGGIPEAFF
TRBV18,TRBJ2-5,CASSKGQNDQETQYF
TRBV13,TRBJ2-7,CASSTDTGLAGTYEQYF
TRBV19,TRBJ1-5,CASSTPGGTASNQPQHF
TRBV18,TRBJ1-5,CASSPGAQRSNQPQHF
TRBV6-2/TRBV6-3,TRBJ1-5,CASSRDREGQPQHF
TRBV28,TRBJ1-4,CASSLTPLTGTVSGKLFF
TRBV5-5,TRBJ1-1,CASSLMGPNTEAFF
TRBV30,TRBJ2-7,CAWSRGPSGVVEQYF
TRBV5-6,TRBJ1-1,CASSPGATEAFF
TRBV6-5,TRBJ1-2,CASSQQGVPYGYTF
TRBV5-1,TRBJ2-1,CASSLAAGGQREQFF
TRBV7-2,TRBJ2-3,CASSLEHPAPGRTDTQYF
TRBV28,TRBJ2-7,CASSSSGNYEQYF
TRBV5-8,TRBJ1-5,CASSLWSGGNQPQHF
TRBV15,TRBJ2-1,CATSRDRLAGLDEQFF
TRBV7-9,TRBJ1-2,CASSSRDRAGYTF
TRBV19,TRBJ1-1,CASTGRGITEAFF
TRBV5-1,TRBJ1-2,CASSLDRGGYGYTF
TRBV18,TRBJ2-5,CASSPLGRRSETQYF
TRBV9,TRBJ1-4,CASSVTDSNEKLFF
TRBV19,TRBJ2-7,CASSIAAGASYEQYF
TRBV27,TRBJ2-3,CASSLQAGSTDTQYF
TRBV30,TRBJ2-2,CAWTYPPGELFF
TRBV6-5,TRBJ2-7,CASSYRGQGPSYEQYF
TRBV30,TRBJ2-7,CAWSETGGYEQYF
TRBV30,TRBJ2-1,CAWSSGTSGSPFF